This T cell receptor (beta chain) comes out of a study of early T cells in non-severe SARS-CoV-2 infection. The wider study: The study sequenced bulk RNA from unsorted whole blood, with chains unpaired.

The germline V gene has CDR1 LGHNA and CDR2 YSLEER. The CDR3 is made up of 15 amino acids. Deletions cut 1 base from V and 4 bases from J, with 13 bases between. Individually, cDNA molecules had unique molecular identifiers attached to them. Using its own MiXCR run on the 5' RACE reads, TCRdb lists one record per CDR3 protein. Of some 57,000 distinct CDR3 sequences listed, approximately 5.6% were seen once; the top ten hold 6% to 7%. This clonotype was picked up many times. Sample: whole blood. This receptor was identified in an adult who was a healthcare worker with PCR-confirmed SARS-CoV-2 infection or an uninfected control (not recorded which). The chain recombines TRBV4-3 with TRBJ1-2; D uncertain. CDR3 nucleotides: TGCGCCAGCAGCCAAGGCTGGGCCCGGATCTATGGCTACACCTTC. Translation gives CASSQGWARIYGYTF.